The clone carrying this T cell receptor (beta chain) appeared a few times. What it binds is not known. The Oncomine TCR Beta short-read assay was applied to DNA of cultured CD4+ T cells. DNA came from CD4+ T cells after culture. MiXCR, applied by TCRdb to the PCR reads, yields one record per CDR3 protein. Of fewer than 15,000 distinct CDR3 sequences listed, less than 45% were seen once; the top ten hold less than 9%. This record belongs to a study of vaccination and CD4 T cells after COVID-19. On the study more broadly: Participants were administered two doses of either the BNT162b2 or the mRNA-1273 vaccine. Findings of the study overall: Convalescent patients displayed a median roughly 90% of reactive clones emerging only post-vaccination. The median SARS-CoV-2-reactive clonotype number increased from approximately 21 to 40, without statistical significance.

The sample's treatment: 10-day PBMC culture with coronavirus spike peptide pools or control peptides (ViraFEST assay). Per germline, CDR1 SEHNR and CDR2 FQNEAQ (reference sequence). This CDR3 contains 14 residues. V lost 7 bases to trimming and J lost 2 bases, with 12 bases between them. The J gene is TRBJ1-5, the V gene TRBV7-9, with D tentatively TRBD1 (6 bases). The starting material was CD4+ T cells from blood, cultured in vitro, obtained after SARS-CoV-2 vaccination. This sequence originates from a human donor who had recovered from COVID-19. The CDR3, as DNA: TGTGCCAGCACGCAGGGGAACGGCAATCAGCCCCAGCATTTT. This encodes CASTQGNGNQPQHF.